The 23 T cell receptor beta chains below all came from one sample that was sequenced in a study of persistence of HIV-infected CD4 T cells. These receptors' targets are unknown. The libraries were made with immunoSEQ version 4 in survey mode. Clones were sequenced by immunoSEQ multiplex PCR, and TCRdb holds only the in-frame ones, with some missing. There are 35,000 to 55,000 clones in the sample; approximately 89% occur only once, and 1.8% lies in the top ten. Nonspecific anti-CD3/anti-CD28 bead stimulation represents the broad CD4+ T cell repertoire. Sorting of responding CD4+ T cells relied on upregulated CD40 ligand together with CD69. The specimen was CD4+ T cells sorted from PBMCs after approximately 19-hour stimulation, collected from a patient who received antiretroviral therapy. The receptor set was obtained from an adult man with HIV who was CMV-seropositive.

The chain carries TRBV20-1 and TRBJ2-7; D is undetermined. With 3 bases removed from V and 2 bases from J, the gap between germline ends came to 11 bases. Germline CDR1 is DFQATT and CDR2 is SNEGSKA (reference sequence). This CDR3 is 13 amino acids long. CDR3 protein: CSASTASAYEQYF. The CDR3 region has the DNA TGCAGTGCTAGTACGGCCAGTGCCTACGAGCAGTACTTC.

The CDR3 loop reads CASSPVVTGELFF. Written as DNA, the CDR3 is TGTGCCAGTTCCCCGGTCGTCACCGGGGAGCTGTTTTTT. The gene calls are TRBV7-3 and TRBJ2-2, with D unclear. CDR1 is SGHTA, CDR2 FQGTGA, per germline. The CDR3 length is 13 residues. The ends were cut back, 9 bases at V and 4 bases at J, with 12 bases in the middle. The complete variable domain, with remaining parts taken from reference TRBV7-3 and TRBJ2-2, reads GAGVSQTPSNKVTEKGKYVELRCDPISGHTALYWYRQSLGQGPEFLIYFQGTGAADDSGLPNDRFFAVRPEGSVSTLKIQRTERGDSAVYLCASSPVVTGELFFGEGSRLTVL.

The gene calls are TRBV18 and TRBJ1-1; a weak D match, TRBD1 (5 bases). V lost 4 bases to trimming and J lost 3 bases, with 15 bases between them. The CDR3 spans 15 residues. The germline gives CDR1 KGHSH, CDR2 LQKENI. The CDR3 region has the DNA TGTGCCAGCTCACTCCGCGGGGGATCGGACACTGAAGCTTTCTTT. Encoded protein: CASSLRGGSDTEAFF.

The V call is TRBV5-1, the J call TRBJ2-7; D uncertain. Trimming removed 4 bases from V and 1 base from J, with 9 bases in between. Germline-derived CDR1 and CDR2 are SGHRS and YFSETQ. This CDR3 spans 13 amino acids. DNA of the CDR3: TGCGCCAGCAGCCTGGATCTTTCCTACGAGCAGTACTTC. Protein sequence: CASSLDLSYEQYF.

This chain joins TRBV19 and TRBJ2-3; D may match TRBD1 or TRBD2 (6 bases each). Germline V gene data show CDR1 as LNHDA and CDR2 as SQIVND (reference sequence). The CDR3 runs to 15 residues. Trimming left V 6 bases short and J 3 bases short, with 16 bases between. The DNA for the CDR3 is TGTGCCAGTAGGGAAGGGGGGAGAGGGACAGATACGCAGTATTTT. Protein sequence: CASREGGRGTDTQYF.

This rearrangement joins TRBV23-1 to TRBJ2-1; TRBD1 agrees at 7 bases. TRBV23-1 is marked as an open reading frame, function uncertain. Trimming cost V 5 bases and J 5 bases; bases outside gene matches: 3. The CDR3 covers 13 residues. The CDR3, as DNA: TGCGCCAGCAGTAGACAGGGACACAATGAGCAGTTCTTC. This codes for CASSRQGHNEQFF.

V usage is TRBV9 and J usage is TRBJ2-3; weak D call: TRBD1 (5 bases). The CDR3 loop spans 15 amino acids. Germline V gives CDR1 SGDLS, CDR2 YYNGEE. V lost 1 base and J 0 bases, leaving 9 bases between the germline ends. CDR3 amino acids: CASSVRTQSTDTQYF. The CDR3 DNA sequence: TGTGCCAGCAGCGTAAGGACACAAAGCACAGATACGCAGTATTTT.

This chain uses TRBV19 with TRBJ1-1, with 12 bases that match TRBD1. This CDR3 is 15 amino acids long. CDR1 and CDR2 from the germline V gene are LNHDA and SQIVND (reference sequence). V dropped 3 bases and J dropped 5; count of bases not matched to a gene: 4. The CDR3 region has the DNA TGTGCCAGTAGTATGGAGGGACAGGGGGCAACTGAAGCTTTCTTT. It codes for CASSMEGQGATEAFF.

The V call is TRBV2, the J call TRBJ2-5; D is unclear. Germline V gene data show CDR1 as SNHLY and CDR2 as FYNNEI. Trimming took off 1 base at V and 5 bases at J, with 11 bases between the two ends. This CDR3 region has 14 residues. This CDR3 is CASSEDRVLETQYF. The CDR3 DNA sequence: TGTGCCAGCAGTGAAGATCGGGTACTGGAGACCCAGTACTTC.

V is TRBV27 and J is TRBJ1-2, with 12 positions matching TRBD1. The ends lost 6 bases at V and 4 bases at J; junction bases unmatched: 9. Germline assignment: CDR1 MNHEY and CDR2 SMNVEV (reference sequence). This CDR3 is 16 amino acids long. CDR3 nucleotide sequence: TGTGCCAGCAGAGAGGGGGGACAGGGGGCCGTCTATGGCTACACCTTC. Translated: CASREGGQGAVYGYTF.

V usage is TRBV21-1 and J usage is TRBJ1-1; the table's D call, TRBD1, has no DNA check behind it. TRBV21-1 is annotated as a pseudogene. The CDR3 runs to 13 residues. The CDR3 region has the DNA TGTGCCGCGGTTACAGGGATGAACACTGAAGCTTTCTTT. This sequence encodes CAAVTGMNTEAFF.

The table lists this clone with a count of one. The rearrangement uses TRBV9 and TRBJ2-3; TRBD2 matches at 14 bases. The CDR3 has 18 residues. Trimming removed 3 bases from V and 7 bases from J; junction bases left unmatched: 13. The germline gives CDR1 SGDLS, CDR2 YYNGEE. The CDR3 loop is CASSAETGTSGGRYTQYF. The DNA of the CDR3 is TGTGCCAGCAGCGCCGAAACCGGGACTAGCGGGGGAAGGTATACGCAGTATTTT.

The chain recombines TRBV9 with TRBJ1-6, with 9 bases that match TRBD1. V lost 2 bases, J lost 5 bases, and 2 bases stayed unmatched. The CDR3 runs to 15 residues. Germline CDR1 and CDR2: SGDLS and YYNGEE. This CDR3 is CASSVRTGDNSPLHF. The CDR3 nucleotides are TGTGCCAGCAGCGTCAGGACAGGGGATAATTCACCCCTCCACTTT.

The rearrangement joins TRBV28 to TRBJ2-3; D tentatively reads TRBD1 or TRBD2 (5 bases each). Trimming took 2 bases from V and 4 from J, leaving 10 bases between them. This CDR3 has 14 residues. Per the germline V gene, CDR1 is MDHEN and CDR2 is SYDVKM. The chain's CDR3 is CASSLGTVSDTQYF. In nucleotides, the CDR3 is TGTGCCAGCAGTTTAGGGACGGTTTCAGATACGCAGTATTTT.

The V and J genes are TRBV19 and TRBJ1-2; TRBD1 is a possible D gene (6 bases). Trimming cost V 5 bases and J 7 bases, with 23 bases left between them. The CDR3 contains 16 residues. Germline CDR1 reads LNHDA; CDR2 reads SQIVND (reference sequence). In nucleotides, the CDR3 is TGTGCCAGTAGTCCCCCATGGGGACAAGGTAGTAGTGGCTACACCTTC. This encodes CASSPPWGQGSSGYTF.

The gene calls are TRBV12-3 or TRBV12-4 and TRBJ2-1; 9 nucleotides align to TRBD1. The length of the CDR3 is 13 residues. Trimming took 6 bases from V and 7 from J; bases not matched to a gene: 4. Here the CDR3 reads CASSRDRANEQFF. As DNA, the CDR3 is TGTGCCAGCAGCCGGGACAGGGCGAATGAGCAGTTCTTC.

The chain links TRBV20-1 to TRBJ1-1; the match to TRBD1 covers 7 bases. Germline assignment: CDR1 DFQATT and CDR2 SNEGSKA (reference sequence). The CDR3 contains 11 residues. V dropped 7 bases and J dropped 8; count of bases not matched to a gene: 7. The CDR3 region is CSVLKDREAFF. CDR3 DNA sequence: TGCAGTGTCCTTAAGGACAGGGAAGCTTTCTTT.

The chain is built from TRBV2 and TRBJ1-1, with a possible D match to TRBD1 (6 bases). V was trimmed by 6 bases and J by 4 bases, leaving 15 bases between them. The CDR3 contains 14 residues. Germline CDR1 and CDR2: SNHLY and FYNNEI. CDR3 DNA sequence: TGTGCCAGCAGGGTTAGGGGGAGGGGCACTGAAGCTTTCTTT. Translation: CASRVRGRGTEAFF.

This chain links TRBV2 with TRBJ1-6, with 7 bases fitting TRBD1. The germline gives CDR1 SNHLY, CDR2 FYNNEI. The length of the CDR3 is 15 residues. Trimming removed 9 bases from V and 0 bases from J; junction bases left unmatched: 5. The CDR3 sequence: CARAGTDSYNSPLHF. In nucleotides, the CDR3 is TGTGCCAGGGCCGGGACAGACTCCTATAATTCACCCCTCCACTTT.

The chain combines TRBV3-1 (or the pseudogene TRBV3-2) with TRBJ1-2, with a possible D match to TRBD1 (5 bases). V was cut by 0 bases and J by 7 bases, with 12 bases left in between. This CDR3 spans 14 amino acids. CDR1 is LGHDT and CDR2 is YNNKEL in the germline V gene (reference sequence). This CDR3 reads CASSQDPGMTGYTF. CDR3 coding DNA: TGTGCCAGCAGCCAAGATCCAGGGATGACTGGCTACACCTTC.

The V and J genes are TRBV4-2 and TRBJ2-7; tentatively, D is TRBD1 or TRBD2 (6 bases each). The CDR3 has 15 residues. Germline loops: CDR1 LGHNA, CDR2 YNFKEQ. V dropped 3 bases and J dropped 2 bases, with 14 bases sitting between them. The CDR3 nucleotides are TGTGCCAGCAGCCAGCGAGGAGGGGGGCCCTACGAGCAGTACTTC. Translated, it gives CASSQRGGGPYEQYF.

The CDR3 region is CASRPNSHRSTDTQYF. The CDR3 DNA sequence: TGTGCCAGCAGACCAAACAGCCATCGTAGCACAGATACGCAGTATTTT. This sequence joins TRBV28 and TRBJ2-3; D not certain. The germline CDR1 and CDR2 sequences are MDHEN and SYDVKM. The CDR3 totals 16 residues. Trimming shortened V by 6 bases and J by 0 bases, and 16 bases separated the two germline ends.

This chain joins TRBV5-4 and TRBJ1-1; no firm D call. V was cut by 2 bases and J by 1 base, with 9 bases left in between. Germline CDR1 is SGHNT and CDR2 is YYREEE (reference sequence). This CDR3 contains 14 residues. The CDR3 DNA is TGTGCCAGCAGCTTTGGGTCACAGAACACTGAAGCTTTCTTT. Amino acid sequence: CASSFGSQNTEAFF.